These 14 T cell receptor beta chains share one sample of origin, sequenced in a study of T-cell reconstitution after alpha-beta-depleted transplantation in children. During its preparation, the TCRbeta library received unique molecular identifiers. TCRdb independently ran MiXCR on the PCR reads; one entry per CDR3 protein. This table has approximately 91,000 distinct CDR3 sequences, roughly 7.7% appearing once. Sequencing was performed on PBMCs from the stem cell graft donor, taken from the stem cell graft. These receptors came from a human donor who donated a stem cell graft to a child with congenital amegakaryocytic thrombocytopenia.

This clonotype was found many times. The chain has TRBV2 and TRBJ2-1; D is unresolved. Germline V gene sequence: CDR1 SNHLY, CDR2 FYNNEI. CDR3 size: 13 residues. V lost 5 bases, J lost 4 bases, and 9 bases lay in between. CDR3 DNA sequence: TGTGCCAGCAGTCCAATTACGTACAATGAGCAGTTCTTC. Residues: CASSPITYNEQFF.

This clonotype was found many times. V is TRBV10-3 and J is TRBJ2-1; 8 positions agree with TRBD2. The germline CDR1 and CDR2 sequences are ENHRY and SYGVKD. The CDR3 totals 15 residues. J gave up 2 bases and V 2 bases, and 2 bases lay outside the gene matches. CDR3 amino acids: CAISENGGAYNEQFF. CDR3 nucleotide sequence: TGTGCCATCAGTGAGAACGGGGGGGCCTACAATGAGCAGTTCTTC.

Many counts were recorded for this clonotype. The chain couples TRBV5-6 to TRBJ1-1; D is possibly TRBD1 (5 bases). This CDR3 comprises 12 residues. V lost 0 bases, J lost 10 bases, and 10 bases lay in between. Germline assignment: CDR1 SGHDT and CDR2 YYEEEE. The CDR3 region has the DNA TGTGCCAGCAGCTTGGTTGCCACAGGAGCTTTCTTT. It translates to CASSLVATGAFF.

This clonotype was seen many times. The chain uses TRBV4-1 and TRBJ2-3; TRBD2 might be the D (5 bases). V dropped 2 bases and J dropped 4 bases, with 7 bases sitting between them. Looked up from germline, CDR1 is MGHRA and CDR2 is YSYEKL. This CDR3 region has 13 residues. CDR3 protein: CASSQSSPDTQYF. For the CDR3, the DNA is TGCGCCAGCAGCCAATCTAGCCCAGATACGCAGTATTTT.

This clonotype was found many times. The chain combines TRBV7-9 with TRBJ2-1; tentatively, D is TRBD1 or TRBD2 (5 bases each). The germline CDR1 and CDR2 sequences are SEHNR and FQNEAQ (reference sequence). Trimming removed 2 bases from V and 8 bases from J, with 19 bases in between. CDR3 length: 16 residues. CDR3 bases: TGTGCCAGCAGCTTACCAAAACGGGGCGGTGGGGATGAGCAGTTCTTC. It encodes CASSLPKRGGGDEQFF.

This clonotype was detected ten times or more. This chain joins TRBV7-3 and TRBJ1-1; D might be TRBD1 (5 bases). Germline values: CDR1 SGHTA, CDR2 FQGTGA. The CDR3 runs 14 residues. V shed 1 base and J shed 5 bases, with 11 bases lying between them. CDR3 sequence reads: CASSLIQRGTEAFF. CDR3 sequence (DNA): TGTGCCAGCAGCTTAATTCAGAGGGGAACTGAAGCTTTCTTT.

In its sample, this clonotype was seen many times. The rearrangement uses TRBV15 and TRBJ1-3; D is ambiguous. Trimming removed 0 bases from V and 0 bases from J, with 6 bases in between. This CDR3 comprises 15 residues. The germline V gene encodes CDR1 LNHNV and CDR2 YYDKDF (reference sequence). The CDR3, as DNA: TGTGCCACCAGCAGAGATGGGTACTCTGGAAACACCATATATTTT. It translates to CATSRDGYSGNTIYF.

This clonotype showed up many times. The V call is TRBV10-3, the J call TRBJ1-5, with a possible D match to TRBD1 (6 bases). The germline gives CDR1 ENHRY, CDR2 SYGVKD. CDR3 length: 15 amino acids. Trimming removed 7 bases from V and 2 bases from J, with 15 bases in between. CDR3 amino acids: CAIKEQGMGNQPQHF. DNA for the CDR3: TGTGCCATCAAGGAACAGGGTATGGGCAATCAGCCCCAGCATTTT.

The sample holds many counts of this clonotype. The rearrangement uses TRBV28 and TRBJ2-5; D may be TRBD1 or TRBD2 (5 bases each). Germline V gives CDR1 MDHEN, CDR2 SYDVKM. The CDR3 loop spans 15 amino acids. V was pared by 6 bases and J by 2 bases, with 16 bases between. The CDR3 loop is CASRPGRRYQETQYF. The CDR3 region has the DNA TGTGCCAGCAGGCCGGGACGTCGGTATCAAGAGACCCAGTACTTC.

This clonotype was picked up many times. This chain joins TRBV5-1 and TRBJ2-1, with D uncertain. V lost 2 bases to trimming and J lost 13 bases, with 10 bases between them. Germline values: CDR1 SGHRS, CDR2 YFSETQ. CDR3 length: 11 amino acids. The DNA for the CDR3 is TGCGCCAGCAGCTTAGGCCTCCTCCAGTTCTTC. Its protein product is CASSLGLLQFF.

The J gene is TRBJ2-7, the V gene TRBV7-2; no reliable D call. Germline V gene lookup returns CDR1 SGHTA and CDR2 FQGNSA. V gave up 1 base and J gave up 6 bases, with 7 bases separating them. The CDR3 has 12 amino acids. CDR3 protein: CASSLVEGEQYF. The CDR3 nucleotides read TGTGCCAGCAGCTTAGTGGAAGGCGAGCAGTACTTC.

The sample holds many counts of this clonotype. The chain combines TRBV27 with TRBJ1-1; D may be TRBD1 (6 bases). V lost 3 bases to trimming and J lost 4 bases, with 15 bases between them. Looked up from germline, CDR1 is MNHEY and CDR2 is SMNVEV (reference sequence). This CDR3 contains 15 residues. The DNA for the CDR3 is TGTGCCAGCAGTTTTTATGGGGGGCGAGGCACTGAAGCTTTCTTT. As protein: CASSFYGGRGTEAFF.

V usage is TRBV5-1 and J usage is TRBJ2-3, with D perhaps matching TRBD1 (5 bases). Trimming pared 0 bases from V and 2 bases from J, leaving 13 bases between. CDR1 is SGHRS and CDR2 is YFSETQ in the germline V gene. This CDR3 is built from 16 residues. CDR3 nucleotides: TGCGCCAGCAGCTTGGGGACCGGACAAGTCACAGATACGCAGTATTTT. Translation: CASSLGTGQVTDTQYF.

This clonotype was counted ten times or more. V is TRBV20-1 and J is TRBJ2-1; 15 bases are a match to TRBD2. The CDR3 covers 15 residues. The germline gives CDR1 DFQATT, CDR2 SNEGSKA (reference sequence). Trimming removed 5 bases from V and 7 bases from J; junction bases left unmatched: 6. CDR3 coding DNA: TGCAGTGCTGGAAGGACTAGCGGGGGGGCTAATGAGCAGTTCTTC. The encoded protein is CSAGRTSGGANEQFF.